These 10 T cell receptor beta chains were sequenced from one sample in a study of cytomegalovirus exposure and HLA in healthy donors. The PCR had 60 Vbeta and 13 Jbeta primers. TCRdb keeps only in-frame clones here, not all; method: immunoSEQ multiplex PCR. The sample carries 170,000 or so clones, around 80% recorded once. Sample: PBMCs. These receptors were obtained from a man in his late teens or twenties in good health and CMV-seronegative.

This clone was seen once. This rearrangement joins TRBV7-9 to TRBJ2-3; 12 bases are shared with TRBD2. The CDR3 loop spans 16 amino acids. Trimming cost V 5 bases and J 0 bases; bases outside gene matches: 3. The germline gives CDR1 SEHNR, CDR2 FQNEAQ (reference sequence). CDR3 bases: TGTGCCAGCAGCCTCGGACTAGCGGGGAGCACAGATACGCAGTATTTT. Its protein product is CASSLGLAGSTDTQYF.

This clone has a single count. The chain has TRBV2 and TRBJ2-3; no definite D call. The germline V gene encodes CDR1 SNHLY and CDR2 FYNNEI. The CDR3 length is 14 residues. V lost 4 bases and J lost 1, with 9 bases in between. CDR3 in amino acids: CASSGGGGTDTQYF. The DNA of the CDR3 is TGTGCCAGCAGTGGTGGCGGCGGCACAGATACGCAGTATTTT.

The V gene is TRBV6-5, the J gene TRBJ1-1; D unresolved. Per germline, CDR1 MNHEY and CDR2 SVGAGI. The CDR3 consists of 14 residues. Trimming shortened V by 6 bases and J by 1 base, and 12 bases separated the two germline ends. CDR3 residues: CASSWNSQNTEAFF. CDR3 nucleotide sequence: TGTGCCAGCAGCTGGAACAGCCAGAACACTGAAGCTTTCTTT.

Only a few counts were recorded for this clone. CDR3 nucleotide sequence: TGTGCCAGCAGTTCCGGCGACAGGAAAGGCACTGAAGCTTTCTTT. It is translated as CASSSGDRKGTEAFF. The genes are TRBV28 and TRBJ1-1; possibly TRBD1 for D (6 bases). The V gene lost 4 bases and the J gene lost 4 bases, with 16 bases spanning the gap. The CDR3 extends over 15 amino acids. The V gene's germline CDR1 is MDHEN and CDR2 SYDVKM.

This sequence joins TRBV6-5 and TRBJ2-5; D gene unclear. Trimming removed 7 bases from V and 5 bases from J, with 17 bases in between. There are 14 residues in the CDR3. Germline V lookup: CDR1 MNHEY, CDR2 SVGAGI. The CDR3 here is CASTFDARRETQYF. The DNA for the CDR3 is TGTGCCAGCACCTTTGACGCGAGGCGTGAGACCCAGTACTTC.

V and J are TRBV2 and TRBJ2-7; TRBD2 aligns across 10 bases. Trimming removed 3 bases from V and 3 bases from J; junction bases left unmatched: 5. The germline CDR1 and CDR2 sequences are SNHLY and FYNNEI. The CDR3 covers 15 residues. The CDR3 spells CASSELAGVFYEQYF. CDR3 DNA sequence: TGTGCCAGCAGTGAGCTAGCGGGGGTTTTCTACGAGCAGTACTTC.

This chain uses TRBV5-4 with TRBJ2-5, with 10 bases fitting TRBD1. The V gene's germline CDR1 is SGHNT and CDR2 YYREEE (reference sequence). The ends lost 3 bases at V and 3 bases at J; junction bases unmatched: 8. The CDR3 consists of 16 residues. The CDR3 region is CASSSRGTGVEETQYF. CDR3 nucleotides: TGTGCCAGCAGCTCCCGTGGGACAGGGGTCGAAGAGACCCAGTACTTC.

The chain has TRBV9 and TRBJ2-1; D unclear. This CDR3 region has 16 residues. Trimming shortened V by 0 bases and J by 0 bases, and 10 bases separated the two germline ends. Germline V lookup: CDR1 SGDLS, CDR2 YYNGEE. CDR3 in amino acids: CASSVVQFSSYNEQFF. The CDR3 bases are TGTGCCAGCAGCGTAGTCCAATTTAGCTCCTACAATGAGCAGTTCTTC.

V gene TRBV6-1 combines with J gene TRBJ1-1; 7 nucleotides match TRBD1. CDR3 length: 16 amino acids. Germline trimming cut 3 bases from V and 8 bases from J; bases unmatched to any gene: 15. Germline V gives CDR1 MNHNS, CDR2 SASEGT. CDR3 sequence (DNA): TGTGCCAGCAGTGACCTCTTAGACAGGGCGATAACAGAAGCTTTCTTT. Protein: CASSDLLDRAITEAFF.

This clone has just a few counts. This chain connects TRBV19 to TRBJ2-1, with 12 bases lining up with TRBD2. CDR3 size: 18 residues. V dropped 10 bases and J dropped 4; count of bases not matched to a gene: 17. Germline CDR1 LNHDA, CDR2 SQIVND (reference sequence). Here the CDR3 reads CATKSRVLAGGGYNEQFF. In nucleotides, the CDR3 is TGTGCCACTAAATCTAGGGTACTAGCGGGAGGCGGGTACAATGAGCAGTTCTTC.